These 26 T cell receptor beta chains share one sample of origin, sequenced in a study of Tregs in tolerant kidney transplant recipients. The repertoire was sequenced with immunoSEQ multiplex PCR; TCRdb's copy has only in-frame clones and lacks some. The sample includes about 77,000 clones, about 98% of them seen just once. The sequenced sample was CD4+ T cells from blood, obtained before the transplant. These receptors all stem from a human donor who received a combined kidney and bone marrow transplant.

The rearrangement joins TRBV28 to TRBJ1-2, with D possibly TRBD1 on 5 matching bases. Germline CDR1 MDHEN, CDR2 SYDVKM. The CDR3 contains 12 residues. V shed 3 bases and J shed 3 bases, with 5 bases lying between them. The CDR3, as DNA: TGTGCCAGCAGTTTCAGGGACTATGGCTACACCTTC. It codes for CASSFRDYGYTF.

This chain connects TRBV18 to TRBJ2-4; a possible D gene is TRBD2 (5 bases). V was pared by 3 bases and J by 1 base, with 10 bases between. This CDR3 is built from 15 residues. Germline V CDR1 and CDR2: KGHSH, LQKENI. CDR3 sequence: CASSPPSGAKNIQYF. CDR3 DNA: TGTGCCAGCTCACCTCCGTCGGGGGCCAAAAACATTCAGTACTTC.

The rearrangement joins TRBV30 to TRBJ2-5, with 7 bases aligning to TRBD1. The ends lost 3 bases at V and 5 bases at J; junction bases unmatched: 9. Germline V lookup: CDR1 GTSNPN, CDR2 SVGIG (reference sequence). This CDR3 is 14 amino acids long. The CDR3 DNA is TGTGCCTGGAGCCCAGACAGGGAACGGGAGACCCAGTACTTC. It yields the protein CAWSPDRERETQYF.

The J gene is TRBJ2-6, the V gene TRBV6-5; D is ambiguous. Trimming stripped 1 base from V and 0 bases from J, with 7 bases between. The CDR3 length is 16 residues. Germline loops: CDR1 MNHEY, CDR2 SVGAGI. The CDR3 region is CASSYFVSSGANVLTF. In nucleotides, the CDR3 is TGTGCCAGCAGTTACTTCGTGAGCTCTGGGGCCAACGTCCTGACTTTC.

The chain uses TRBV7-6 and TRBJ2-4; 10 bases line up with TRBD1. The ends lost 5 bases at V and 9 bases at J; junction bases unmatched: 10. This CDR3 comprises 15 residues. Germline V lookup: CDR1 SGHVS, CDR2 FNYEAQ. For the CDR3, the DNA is TGTGCCAGCAGCACCTCGACAGGGGGCCTGGGCATTCAGTACTTC. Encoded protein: CASSTSTGGLGIQYF.

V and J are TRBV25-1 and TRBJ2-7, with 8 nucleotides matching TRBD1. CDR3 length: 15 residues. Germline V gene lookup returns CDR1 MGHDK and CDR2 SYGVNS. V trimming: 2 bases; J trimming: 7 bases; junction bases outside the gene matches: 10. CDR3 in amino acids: CASSEGGRGQREQYF. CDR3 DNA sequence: TGTGCCAGCAGTGAAGGGGGCAGGGGGCAAAGGGAGCAGTACTTC.

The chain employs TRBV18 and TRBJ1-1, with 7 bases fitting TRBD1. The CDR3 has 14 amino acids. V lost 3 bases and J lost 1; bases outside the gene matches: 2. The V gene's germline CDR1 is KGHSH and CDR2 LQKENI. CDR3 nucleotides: TGTGCCAGCTCACCCAACAGGGGGAACACTGAAGCTTTCTTT. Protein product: CASSPNRGNTEAFF.

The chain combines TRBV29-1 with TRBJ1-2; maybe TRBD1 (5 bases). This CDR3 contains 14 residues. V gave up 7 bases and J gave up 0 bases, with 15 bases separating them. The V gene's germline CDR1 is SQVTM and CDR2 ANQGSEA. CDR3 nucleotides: TGCAGCGCCGCTCGGGGGAATACTAACTATGGCTACACCTTC. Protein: CSAARGNTNYGYTF.

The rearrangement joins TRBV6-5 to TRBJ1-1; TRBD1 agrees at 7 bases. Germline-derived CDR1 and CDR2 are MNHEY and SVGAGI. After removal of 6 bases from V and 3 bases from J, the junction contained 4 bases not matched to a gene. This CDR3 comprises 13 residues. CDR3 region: CASRQGPHTEAFF. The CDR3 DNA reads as TGTGCCAGCAGACAGGGGCCTCACACTGAAGCTTTCTTT.

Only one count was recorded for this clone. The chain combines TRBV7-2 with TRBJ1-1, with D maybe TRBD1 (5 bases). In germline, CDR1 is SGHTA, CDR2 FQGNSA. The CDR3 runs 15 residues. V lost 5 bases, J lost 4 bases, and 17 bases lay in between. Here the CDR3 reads CASSPGIGSGTEAFF. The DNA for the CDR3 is TGTGCCAGCAGCCCAGGGATTGGAAGTGGCACTGAAGCTTTCTTT.

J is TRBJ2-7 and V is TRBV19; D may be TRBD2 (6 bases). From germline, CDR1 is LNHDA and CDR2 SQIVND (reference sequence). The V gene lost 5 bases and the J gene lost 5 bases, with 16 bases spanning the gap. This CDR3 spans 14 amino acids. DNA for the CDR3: TGTGCCAGTAGTCTCCGGGGGAGCTTCCACGAGCAGTACTTC. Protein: CASSLRGSFHEQYF.

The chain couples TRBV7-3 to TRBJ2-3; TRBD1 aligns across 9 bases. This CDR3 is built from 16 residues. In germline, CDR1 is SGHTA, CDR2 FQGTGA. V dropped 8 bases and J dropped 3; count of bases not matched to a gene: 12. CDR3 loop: CASALTGGDKTDTQYF. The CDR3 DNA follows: TGTGCCAGCGCGTTAACAGGGGGCGATAAAACAGATACGCAGTATTTT.

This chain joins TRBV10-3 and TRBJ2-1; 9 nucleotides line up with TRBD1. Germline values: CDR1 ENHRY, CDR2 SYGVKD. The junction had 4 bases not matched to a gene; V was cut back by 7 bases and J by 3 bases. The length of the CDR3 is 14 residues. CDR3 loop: CAIIRDRDYNEQFF. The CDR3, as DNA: TGTGCCATCATACGGGACAGGGACTACAATGAGCAGTTCTTC.

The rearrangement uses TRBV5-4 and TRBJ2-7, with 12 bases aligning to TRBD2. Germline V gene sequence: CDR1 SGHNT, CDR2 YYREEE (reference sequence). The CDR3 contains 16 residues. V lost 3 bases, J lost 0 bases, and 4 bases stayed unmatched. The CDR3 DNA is TGTGCCAGCAGCTCACCGACTAGCGGGAGCTCCTACGAGCAGTACTTC. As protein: CASSSPTSGSSYEQYF.

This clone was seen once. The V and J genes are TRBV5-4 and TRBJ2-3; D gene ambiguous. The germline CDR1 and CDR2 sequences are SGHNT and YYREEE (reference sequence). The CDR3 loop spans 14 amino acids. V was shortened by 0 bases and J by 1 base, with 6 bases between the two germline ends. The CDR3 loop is CASSLAIGTDTQYF. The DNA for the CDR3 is TGTGCCAGCAGCTTGGCAATAGGCACAGATACGCAGTATTTT.

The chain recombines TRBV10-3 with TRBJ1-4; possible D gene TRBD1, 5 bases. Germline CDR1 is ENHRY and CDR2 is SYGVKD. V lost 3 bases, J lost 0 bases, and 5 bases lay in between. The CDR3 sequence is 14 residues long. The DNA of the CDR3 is TGTGCCATCAGTGACAGGGCAACTAATGAAAAACTGTTTTTT. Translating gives CAISDRATNEKLFF.

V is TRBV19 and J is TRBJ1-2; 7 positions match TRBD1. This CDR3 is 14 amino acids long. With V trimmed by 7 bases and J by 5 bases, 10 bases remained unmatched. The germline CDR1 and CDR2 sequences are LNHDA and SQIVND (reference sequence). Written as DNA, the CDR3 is TGTGCCAGTATTCGGACAGGCACCACATATGGCTACACCTTC. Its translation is CASIRTGTTYGYTF. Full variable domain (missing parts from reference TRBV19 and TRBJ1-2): DGGITQSPKYLFRKEGQNVTLSCEQNLNHDAMYWYRQDPGQGLRLIYYSQIVNDFQKGDIAEGYSVSREKKESFPLTVTSAQKNPTAFYLCASIRTGTTYGYTFGSGTRLTVV.

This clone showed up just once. CDR3: CASSLRDRVSYEQYF. The CDR3 bases are TGTGCCAGCAGTTTAAGGGACAGGGTATCCTACGAGCAGTACTTC. The chain couples TRBV28 to TRBJ2-7; 9 positions match TRBD1. Germline assignment: CDR1 MDHEN and CDR2 SYDVKM. V lost 2 bases and J lost 1; bases outside the gene matches: 3. This CDR3 spans 15 amino acids. Filled out from reference TRBV28 and TRBJ2-7, the complete variable domain reads DVKVTQSSRYLVKRTGEKVFLECVQDMDHENMFWYRQDPGLGLRLIYFSYDVKMKEKGDIPEGYSVSREKKERFSLILESASTNQTSMYLCASSLRDRVSYEQYFGPGTRLTVT.

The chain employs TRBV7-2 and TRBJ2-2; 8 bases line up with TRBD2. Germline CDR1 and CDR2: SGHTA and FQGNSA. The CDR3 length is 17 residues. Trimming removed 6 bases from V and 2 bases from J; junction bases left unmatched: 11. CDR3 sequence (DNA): TGTGCCAGCAGTTTTTCCGGGACTAGAGGAAACACCGGGGAGCTGTTTTTT. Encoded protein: CASSFSGTRGNTGELFF.

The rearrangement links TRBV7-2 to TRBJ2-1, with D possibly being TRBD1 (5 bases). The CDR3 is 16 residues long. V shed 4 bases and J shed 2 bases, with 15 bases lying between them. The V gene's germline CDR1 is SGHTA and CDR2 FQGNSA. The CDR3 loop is CASSYHLGVAYNEQFF. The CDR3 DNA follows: TGTGCCAGCAGCTACCACTTAGGGGTGGCCTACAATGAGCAGTTCTTC.

CDR3: CASSVGRSWTGPTYGYTF. The CDR3 nucleotides read TGTGCCAGCAGCGTAGGTCGGTCGTGGACAGGTCCCACCTATGGCTACACCTTC. The V gene is TRBV9, the J gene TRBJ1-2; 7 bases match TRBD1. The CDR3 covers 18 residues. Germline values: CDR1 SGDLS, CDR2 YYNGEE. V lost 0 bases, J lost 4 bases, and 15 bases stayed unmatched.

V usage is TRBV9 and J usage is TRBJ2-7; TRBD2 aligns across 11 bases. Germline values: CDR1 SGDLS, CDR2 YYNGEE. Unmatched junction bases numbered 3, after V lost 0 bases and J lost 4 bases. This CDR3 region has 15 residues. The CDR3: CASSVELAGVYEQYF. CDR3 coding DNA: TGTGCCAGCAGCGTAGAACTAGCGGGAGTTTACGAGCAGTACTTC.

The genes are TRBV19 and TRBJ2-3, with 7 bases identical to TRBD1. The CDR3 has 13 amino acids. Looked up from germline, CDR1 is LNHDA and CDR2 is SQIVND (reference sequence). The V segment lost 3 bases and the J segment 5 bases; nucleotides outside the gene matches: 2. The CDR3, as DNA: TGTGCCAGTAGTATCTACAGGGGAGATACGCAGTATTTT. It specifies CASSIYRGDTQYF. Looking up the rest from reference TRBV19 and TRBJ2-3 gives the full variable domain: DGGITQSPKYLFRKEGQNVTLSCEQNLNHDAMYWYRQDPGQGLRLIYYSQIVNDFQKGDIAEGYSVSREKKESFPLTVTSAQKNPTAFYLCASSIYRGDTQYFGPGTRLTVL.

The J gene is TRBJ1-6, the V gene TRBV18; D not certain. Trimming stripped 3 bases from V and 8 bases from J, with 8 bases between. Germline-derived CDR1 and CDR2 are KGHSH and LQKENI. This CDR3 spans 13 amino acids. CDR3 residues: CASSPQVDSPLHF. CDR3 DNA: TGTGCCAGCTCACCTCAGGTGGATTCACCCCTCCACTTT.

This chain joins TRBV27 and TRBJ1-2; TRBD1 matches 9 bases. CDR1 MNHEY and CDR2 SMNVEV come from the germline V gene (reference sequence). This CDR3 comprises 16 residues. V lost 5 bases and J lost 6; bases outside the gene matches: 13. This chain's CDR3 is CASSPPAGTGKDGYTF. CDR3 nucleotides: TGTGCCAGCAGTCCCCCAGCCGGGACAGGGAAGGATGGCTACACCTTC.

Written as DNA, the CDR3 is TGTGCCAGCAGCTTAACAGGGGTAACCTATGGCTACACCTTC. Amino acids: CASSLTGVTYGYTF. The chain has TRBV7-2 and TRBJ1-2, with 7 bases that match TRBD1. The CDR3 has 14 amino acids. The germline V gene encodes CDR1 SGHTA and CDR2 FQGNSA. The ends lost 2 bases at V and 4 bases at J; junction bases unmatched: 4.